This T cell receptor beta chain was identified in a study of naive and memory T cell subsets. Overall study results and limits: The RNA method is potentially sensitive to activation and differentiation changes.

There are a few counts of this clonotype. Its antigen is unknown. Four PCR rounds used nested alpha and beta constant region primers plus the SP2 primer. For blood and skin samples, reverse transcription used TCR alpha and beta constant primers. TCRdb re-called the 5' RACE reads with MiXCR, one entry per CDR3 protein. The data hold 55,000 to 70,000 distinct CDR3 sequences, with approximately 6.6% observed a single time. Germline V lookup: CDR1 LGHNA, CDR2 YNFKEQ. The CDR3 extends over 14 amino acids. Trimming took 1 base from V and 6 from J, leaving 11 bases between them. A UMI-containing oligonucleotide was joined by 3' ligation to the TCR cDNA template. Adult healthy volunteers gave 2.5 ml peripheral blood for whole-blood RNA.

The chain uses TRBV4-2 and TRBJ2-3; D not resolved. The sequence was collected from a male donor in good health. The chain's CDR3 is CASSQGRRPDTQYF. CDR3 nucleotides: TGTGCCAGCAGCCAAGGTCGGCGGCCGGATACGCAGTATTTT.